Below, 29 T cell receptor beta chains from the same sample are listed, as sequenced in a study of T cell responses to AZD1222 COVID-19 vaccine. Profiling relied on immunoSEQ multiplex PCR, and the TCRdb table lists in-frame clones only, not all of them. The sample contains 80,000 or so clones, more than 85% of which appear only once. This material consisted of peripheral blood, taken 28 days after the second AZD1222 dose. The source is an adult who received the AZD1222 COVID-19 vaccine.

The CDR3 is CAIRPSGTSGKETQYF. The CDR3 DNA follows: TGTGCCATCAGGCCTTCCGGGACTAGCGGTAAAGAGACCCAGTACTTC. V is TRBV10-3 and J is TRBJ2-5; TRBD2 matches at 11 bases. This CDR3 is 16 amino acids long. Germline V gives CDR1 ENHRY, CDR2 SYGVKD. V dropped 6 bases and J dropped 3; count of bases not matched to a gene: 9.

The chain combines TRBV4-1 with TRBJ1-1, with a weak D call TRBD1 (5 bases). Between the trimmed V and J ends, which lost 1 base and 10 bases, there was a span of 13 bases. Per the germline V gene, CDR1 is MGHRA and CDR2 is YSYEKL. The CDR3 consists of 13 residues. The CDR3 DNA is TGCGCCAGCAGCCAAGTAGGAGGGGACGGAGCTTTCTTT. The encoded protein is CASSQVGGDGAFF.

This clone appeared once. The rearrangement joins TRBV28 to TRBJ2-7; TRBD1 is a possible D gene (5 bases). The CDR3 has 16 residues. Germline assignment: CDR1 MDHEN and CDR2 SYDVKM. The V and J ends lost 3 bases and 2 bases respectively, with 17 bases between them. The CDR3 here is CASSFRPSDNTYEQYF. CDR3 bases: TGTGCCAGCAGTTTCCGACCATCGGACAACACCTACGAGCAGTACTTC. The full variable domain, completed using reference TRBV28 and TRBJ2-7, is DVKVTQSSRYLVKRTGEKVFLECVQDMDHENMFWYRQDPGLGLRLIYFSYDVKMKEKGDIPEGYSVSREKKERFSLILESASTNQTSMYLCASSFRPSDNTYEQYFGPGTRLTVT.

This CDR3 reads CASSDGTSGTDTQYF. As DNA, the CDR3 is TGTGCCAGCAGTGACGGGACTAGCGGGACAGATACGCAGTATTTT. The J gene is TRBJ2-3, the V gene TRBV6-4; 12 nucleotides align to TRBD2. Trimming removed 2 bases from V and 3 bases from J; junction bases left unmatched: 0. Germline values: CDR1 MRHNA, CDR2 SNTAGT. The CDR3 is 15 residues long.

The genes are TRBV19 and TRBJ2-5; D might be TRBD1 (5 bases). The length of the CDR3 is 14 residues. V lost 2 bases to trimming and J lost 2 bases, with 9 bases between them. CDR1 is LNHDA, CDR2 SQIVND, per germline (reference sequence). DNA for the CDR3: TGTGCCAGTAGTATAAGGACACAACAAGAGACCCAGTACTTC. This codes for CASSIRTQQETQYF. The variable domain in full, completed from reference TRBV19 and TRBJ2-5, reads DGGITQSPKYLFRKEGQNVTLSCEQNLNHDAMYWYRQDPGQGLRLIYYSQIVNDFQKGDIAEGYSVSREKKESFPLTVTSAQKNPTAFYLCASSIRTQQETQYFGPGTRLLVL.

This clone was picked up one time. The chain is built from TRBV9 and TRBJ1-3, with no clear D. Germline CDR1 and CDR2: SGDLS and YYNGEE. The V end was cut by 0 bases, the J end by 2 bases, with 6 bases between. The CDR3 has 14 amino acids. In DNA form, the CDR3 reads TGTGCCAGCAGCGTAGATGGAACTGGAAACACCATATATTTT. Amino acid sequence: CASSVDGTGNTIYF.

V usage is TRBV27 and J usage is TRBJ2-7; 9 nucleotides match TRBD2. Trimming took 8 bases from V and 3 from J; bases not matched to a gene: 5. Looked up from germline, CDR1 is MNHEY and CDR2 is SMNVEV (reference sequence). The CDR3 covers 13 residues. CDR3 coding DNA: TGTGCCAGCGGACGAGCGGGAGGCTACGAGCAGTACTTC. This translates into CASGRAGGYEQYF.

V and J are TRBV28 and TRBJ2-3; TRBD2 aligns across 9 bases. V lost 1 base, J lost 7 bases, and 9 bases stayed unmatched. Germline assignment: CDR1 MDHEN and CDR2 SYDVKM. This CDR3 is built from 16 residues. For the CDR3, the DNA is TGTGCCAGCAGTTTATCGGCGGGAGGGCCGTTGAATACGCAGTATTTT. It specifies CASSLSAGGPLNTQYF.

The chain couples TRBV5-1 to TRBJ2-6; D possibly corresponds to TRBD1 (5 bases). V was shortened by 4 bases and J by 0 bases, with 17 bases between the two germline ends. CDR1 is SGHRS and CDR2 is YFSETQ in the germline V gene. The CDR3 contains 18 residues. This CDR3 is CASSIVTVGDSGANVLTF. The CDR3 DNA reads TGCGCCAGCAGCATCGTGACAGTAGGGGACTCTGGGGCCAACGTCCTGACTTTC.

V gene TRBV6-6 combines with J gene TRBJ1-1; D is undetermined. With 4 bases removed from V and 2 bases from J, the gap between germline ends came to 11 bases. The CDR3 covers 14 residues. In germline, CDR1 is MNHNY, CDR2 SVGAGI (reference sequence). The CDR3: CASSFVPPNTEAFF. The DNA of the CDR3 is TGTGCCAGCAGTTTCGTGCCTCCCAACACTGAAGCTTTCTTT.

This sequence joins TRBV4-1 and TRBJ1-3; 7 positions match TRBD1. The length of the CDR3 is 14 residues. The germline CDR1 and CDR2 sequences are MGHRA and YSYEKL. J lost 3 bases, V lost 6 bases, and 5 bases had no gene match. Here the CDR3 DNA reads TGCGCCAGCAGTCGGACAGGCCTTGGAAACACCATATATTTT. The encoded protein is CASSRTGLGNTIYF.

This chain connects TRBV19 to TRBJ1-1; D is perhaps TRBD1 (5 bases). V was clipped by 2 bases and J by 0 bases, with 22 bases between them. The CDR3 runs 19 residues. Per germline, CDR1 LNHDA and CDR2 SQIVND (reference sequence). The CDR3 sequence is CASSISLRVLIGVNTEAFF. CDR3 DNA: TGTGCCAGTAGTATATCCCTCCGGGTCCTCATAGGGGTGAACACTGAAGCTTTCTTT. Using reference TRBV19 and TRBJ1-1 for the parts outside the CDR3, the full variable domain is DGGITQSPKYLFRKEGQNVTLSCEQNLNHDAMYWYRQDPGQGLRLIYYSQIVNDFQKGDIAEGYSVSREKKESFPLTVTSAQKNPTAFYLCASSISLRVLIGVNTEAFFGQGTRLTVV.

This clone was seen a single time. J is TRBJ1-5 and V is TRBV7-9; the D is unclear. The V end lost 1 base, the J end lost 1 base, and 8 bases lay between the germline ends. This CDR3 is built from 15 residues. The germline V gene has CDR1 SEHNR and CDR2 FQNEAQ (reference sequence). The chain's CDR3 is CASSLGESSNQPQHF. CDR3 sequence (DNA): TGTGCCAGCAGCTTAGGTGAGTCGAGCAATCAGCCCCAGCATTTT.

The chain recombines TRBV29-1 with TRBJ2-5, with 10 nucleotides matching TRBD2. Germline V gives CDR1 SQVTM, CDR2 ANQGSEA. This CDR3 contains 14 residues. Losses at the gene ends were 7 bases for V and 4 bases for J; bases not matched to a gene: 9. CDR3 amino acids: CSAGGLAAGETQYF. CDR3 DNA sequence: TGCAGCGCGGGCGGACTAGCGGCTGGAGAGACCCAGTACTTC.

The V and J genes are TRBV2 and TRBJ1-4; possibly TRBD1 for D (6 bases). CDR1 and CDR2 (germline): SNHLY, FYNNEI. V was trimmed by 7 bases and J by 0 bases, leaving 12 bases between them. CDR3 length: 15 amino acids. The CDR3 here is CASKQGVATNEKLFF. The CDR3 DNA reads as TGTGCCAGCAAACAGGGCGTTGCAACTAATGAAAAACTGTTTTTT.

The chain couples TRBV5-1 to TRBJ2-7; 8 nucleotides agree with TRBD2. V lost 0 bases, J lost 2 bases, and 10 bases stayed unmatched. Germline CDR1 is SGHRS and CDR2 is YFSETQ. CDR3 length: 17 residues. The CDR3: CASSLGDGRAEPYEQYF. The CDR3 DNA follows: TGCGCCAGCAGCTTGGGGGACGGGAGGGCCGAACCCTACGAGCAGTACTTC. The variable domain in full, completed from reference TRBV5-1 and TRBJ2-7, reads KAGVTQTPRYLIKTRGQQVTLSCSPISGHRSVSWYQQTPGQGLQFLFEYFSETQRNKGNFPGRFSGRQFSNSRSEMNVSTLELGDSALYLCASSLGDGRAEPYEQYFGPGTRLTVT.

This chain connects TRBV28 to TRBJ2-3; 10 bases are shared with TRBD2. V shed 4 bases, J shed 4 bases, and the junction held 17 bases outside the gene matches. The CDR3 extends over 19 amino acids. Looked up from germline, CDR1 is MDHEN and CDR2 is SYDVKM. The DNA for the CDR3 is TGTGCCAGCAGTTCCGCCCTACTCTGGACTAGCGGAACCCCAGATACGCAGTATTTT. Translation gives CASSSALLWTSGTPDTQYF.

V and J are TRBV7-9 and TRBJ2-3; D may be TRBD2 (6 bases). The CDR3 covers 16 residues. Deletions cut 1 base from V and 1 base from J, with 12 bases between. Germline loops: CDR1 SEHNR, CDR2 FQNEAQ (reference sequence). The CDR3 coding sequence is TGTGCCAGCAGCTTAGTACTCGGGGGACGCACAGATACGCAGTATTTT. Translating gives CASSLVLGGRTDTQYF.

The rearrangement uses TRBV4-1 and TRBJ2-1; 12 bases agree with TRBD2. The germline gives CDR1 MGHRA, CDR2 YSYEKL. With V trimmed by 0 bases and J by 0 bases, 6 bases remained unmatched. The CDR3 has 19 residues. CDR3 protein: CASSQDAGLAGRSYNEQFF. The CDR3 nucleotides read TGCGCCAGCAGCCAAGACGCGGGACTAGCGGGCCGCTCCTACAATGAGCAGTTCTTC.

This clone was recorded a few times. The rearrangement links TRBV30 to TRBJ1-5; a possible D gene is TRBD1 (5 bases). This CDR3 has 14 residues. V was trimmed by 4 bases and J by 0 bases, leaving 10 bases between them. Germline V lookup: CDR1 GTSNPN, CDR2 SVGIG (reference sequence). In DNA, the CDR3 is TGTGCCTGGACTGACAGTAATAGCAATCAGCCCCAGCATTTT. It translates to CAWTDSNSNQPQHF.

CDR3: CASSLSGRGDNEQFF. DNA for the CDR3: TGTGCCAGCAGCCTTAGCGGGAGAGGGGACAATGAGCAGTTCTTC. V and J are TRBV7-2 and TRBJ2-1; 9 bases are shared with TRBD2. This CDR3 region has 15 residues. V lost 5 bases and J lost 5; bases outside the gene matches: 7. Germline CDR1 and CDR2: SGHTA and FQGNSA.

The chain is built from TRBV7-9 and TRBJ2-1; TRBD2 might be the D (6 bases). The CDR3 is 16 residues long. Trimming took off 5 bases at V and 1 base at J, with 15 bases between the two ends. Germline V gives CDR1 SEHNR, CDR2 FQNEAQ (reference sequence). In nucleotides, the CDR3 is TGTGCCAGCAGCGTGCCGGACTACCGATCCTACAATGAGCAGTTCTTC. It translates to CASSVPDYRSYNEQFF.

V usage is TRBV24-1 and J usage is TRBJ2-3; no clear D gene. The V gene lost 0 bases and the J gene lost 2 bases, with 11 bases spanning the gap. The V gene's germline CDR1 is KGHDR and CDR2 SFDVKD. This CDR3 spans 16 amino acids. CDR3 nucleotide sequence: TGTGCCACCAGTGATTTGTCCTCGGCTTACACAGATACGCAGTATTTT. It translates to CATSDLSSAYTDTQYF.

V gene TRBV6-5 combines with J gene TRBJ1-1; D gene unclear. The CDR3 length is 15 residues. CDR1 and CDR2 (germline): MNHEY, SVGAGI. Trimming cost V 3 bases and J 1 base, with 12 bases left between them. This CDR3 reads CASSYRHQKNTEAFF. The CDR3 DNA reads as TGTGCCAGCAGTTATCGCCATCAGAAGAACACTGAAGCTTTCTTT.

The rearrangement links TRBV3-1 (or the pseudogene TRBV3-2) to TRBJ2-3; 11 bases are shared with TRBD2. The trim removed 4 bases at V and 3 bases at J, leaving 6 bases unmatched. The germline V gene has CDR1 LGHDT and CDR2 YNNKEL (reference sequence). The CDR3 has 16 residues. CDR3 bases: TGTGCCAGCAGCCCACTAGCGGGGGAACTGACAGATACGCAGTATTTT. Its protein product is CASSPLAGELTDTQYF.

The chain joins TRBV6-5 to TRBJ1-2; D not certain. The V gene lost 6 bases and the J gene lost 6 bases, with 20 bases spanning the gap. Germline V lookup: CDR1 MNHEY, CDR2 SVGAGI. CDR3 length: 15 residues. The CDR3 coding sequence is TGTGCCAGCAGACCGCCCCCGGGTGGGTGGGATGGCTACACCTTC. This translates into CASRPPPGGWDGYTF.

This sequence joins TRBV7-9 and TRBJ2-1, with 16 bases aligning to TRBD2. The CDR3 totals 18 residues. The trim removed 5 bases at V and 3 bases at J, leaving 7 bases unmatched. Looked up from germline, CDR1 is SEHNR and CDR2 is FQNEAQ (reference sequence). The CDR3 DNA reads TGTGCCAGCAGCCTACATGGGACTAGCGGGAGGGGCTACAATGAGCAGTTCTTC. It codes for CASSLHGTSGRGYNEQFF. The full variable domain, its missing parts supplied by reference TRBV7-9 and TRBJ2-1, is DTGVSQNPRHKITKRGQNVTFRCDPISEHNRLYWYRQTLGQGPEFLTYFQNEAQLEKSRLLSDRFSAERPKGSFSTLEIQRTEQGDSAMYLCASSLHGTSGRGYNEQFFGPGTRLTVL.

The genes are TRBV7-9 and TRBJ2-3, with D tentatively TRBD1 or TRBD2 (5 bases each). The V end was cut by 4 bases, the J end by 11 bases, with 16 bases between. Germline V gene lookup returns CDR1 SEHNR and CDR2 FQNEAQ (reference sequence). This CDR3 region has 13 residues. CDR3 residues: CASSSELGERQYF. DNA for the CDR3: TGTGCCAGCAGCTCAGAACTAGGGGAGAGGCAGTATTTT.

This chain links TRBV6-5 with TRBJ2-1; D is ambiguous. Germline V gene sequence: CDR1 MNHEY, CDR2 SVGAGI. Trimming pared 7 bases from V and 5 bases from J, leaving 9 bases between. This CDR3 spans 12 amino acids. The CDR3 loop is CASKERHNEQFF. The CDR3 nucleotides are TGTGCCAGCAAAGAGCGACACAATGAGCAGTTCTTC.